This T cell receptor (beta chain) came from a study of CD8 T cells in ankylosing spondylitis. As concerns this clonotype: Antigen specificity is unknown.

General study points: In ankylosing spondylitis blood, a motif of roughly eight highly homologous TCR beta variants appeared characteristic. Existing reports had already noted some motif variants in reactive arthritis synovial fluid and blood.

Trimming stripped 1 base from V and 0 bases from J, with 12 bases between. There are 15 residues in the CDR3. Germline V gene data show CDR1 as DFQATT and CDR2 as SNEGSKA (reference sequence). Quantitative 5'-RACE was performed with molecular barcodes, and it yielded the TCR beta libraries. One entry per CDR3 protein, called by TCRdb with MiXCR from the 5' RACE reads. Found here are approximately 300,000 distinct CDR3 sequences, less than 9.5% of them singletons; the top ten hold roughly 15%. The source is a male donor with ankylosing spondylitis. The chain is built from TRBV20-1 and TRBJ1-1, with D unresolved. The source material was blood, either unsorted or a sorted T cell fraction (not recorded which). CDR3 residues: CSARAQASMNTEAFF. Written as DNA, the CDR3 is TGCAGTGCTAGAGCTCAGGCCAGCATGAACACTGAAGCTTTCTTT.